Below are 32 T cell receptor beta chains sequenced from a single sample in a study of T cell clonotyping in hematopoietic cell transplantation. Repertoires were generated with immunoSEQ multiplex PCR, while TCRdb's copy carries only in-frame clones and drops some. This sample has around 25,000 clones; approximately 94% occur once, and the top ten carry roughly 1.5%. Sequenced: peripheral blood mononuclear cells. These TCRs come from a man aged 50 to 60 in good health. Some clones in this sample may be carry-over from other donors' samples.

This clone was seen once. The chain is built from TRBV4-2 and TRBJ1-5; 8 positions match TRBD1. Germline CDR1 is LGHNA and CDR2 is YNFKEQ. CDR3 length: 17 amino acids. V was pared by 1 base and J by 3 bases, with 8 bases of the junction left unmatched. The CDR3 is CASSQATGGEANQPQHF. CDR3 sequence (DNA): TGTGCCAGCAGCCAAGCAACAGGGGGAGAGGCCAATCAGCCCCAGCATTTT.

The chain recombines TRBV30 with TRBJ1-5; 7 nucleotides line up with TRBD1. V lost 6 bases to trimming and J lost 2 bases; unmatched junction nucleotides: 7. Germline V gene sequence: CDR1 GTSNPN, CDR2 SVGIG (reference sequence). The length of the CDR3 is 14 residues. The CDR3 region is CACDYTGGNQPQHF. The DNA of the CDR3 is TGTGCCTGTGACTATACAGGGGGCAATCAGCCCCAGCATTTT. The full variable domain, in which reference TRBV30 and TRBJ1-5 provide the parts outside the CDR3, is SQTIHQWPATLVQPVGSPLSLECTVEGTSNPNLYWYRQAAGRGLQLLFYSVGIGQISSEVPQNLSASRPQDRQFILSSKKLLLSDSGFYLCACDYTGGNQPQHFGDGTRLSIL.

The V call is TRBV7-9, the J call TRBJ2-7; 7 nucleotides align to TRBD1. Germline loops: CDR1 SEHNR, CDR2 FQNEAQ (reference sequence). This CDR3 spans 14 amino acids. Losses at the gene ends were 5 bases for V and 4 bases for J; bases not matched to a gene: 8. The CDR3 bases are TGTGCCAGCAGCATATCCGGGACAGCATACGAGCAGTACTTC. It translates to CASSISGTAYEQYF.

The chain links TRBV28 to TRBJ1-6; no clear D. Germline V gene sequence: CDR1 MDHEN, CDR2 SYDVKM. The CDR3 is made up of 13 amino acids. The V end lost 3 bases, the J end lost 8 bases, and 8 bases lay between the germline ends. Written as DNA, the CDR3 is TGTGCCAGCAGTTTTCCCCCGTATTCACCCCTCCACTTT. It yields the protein CASSFPPYSPLHF.

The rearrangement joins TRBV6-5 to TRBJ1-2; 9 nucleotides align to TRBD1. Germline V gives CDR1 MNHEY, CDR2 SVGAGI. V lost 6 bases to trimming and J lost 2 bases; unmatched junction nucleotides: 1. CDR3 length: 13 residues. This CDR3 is CASRGQGNYGYTF. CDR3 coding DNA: TGTGCCAGCAGGGGACAGGGAAACTATGGCTACACCTTC.

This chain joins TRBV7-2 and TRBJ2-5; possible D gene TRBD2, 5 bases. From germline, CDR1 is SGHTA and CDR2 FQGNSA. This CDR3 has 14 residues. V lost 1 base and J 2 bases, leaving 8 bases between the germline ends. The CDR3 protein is CASSLGGWQETQYF. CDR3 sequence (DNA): TGTGCCAGCAGCTTAGGAGGGTGGCAAGAGACCCAGTACTTC.

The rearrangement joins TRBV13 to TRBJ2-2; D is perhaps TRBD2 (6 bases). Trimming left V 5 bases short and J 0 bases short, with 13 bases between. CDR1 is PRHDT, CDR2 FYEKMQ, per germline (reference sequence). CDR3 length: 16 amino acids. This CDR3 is CASSQRTTTNTGELFF. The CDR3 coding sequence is TGTGCCAGCAGCCAACGGACTACAACGAACACCGGGGAGCTGTTTTTT.

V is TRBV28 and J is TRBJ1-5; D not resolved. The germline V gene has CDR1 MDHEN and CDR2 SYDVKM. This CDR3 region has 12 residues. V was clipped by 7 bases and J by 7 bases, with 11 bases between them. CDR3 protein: CASKGLGQPQHF. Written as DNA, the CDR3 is TGTGCCAGCAAAGGGTTGGGCCAGCCCCAGCATTTT. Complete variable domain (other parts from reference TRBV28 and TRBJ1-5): DVKVTQSSRYLVKRTGEKVFLECVQDMDHENMFWYRQDPGLGLRLIYFSYDVKMKEKGDIPEGYSVSREKKERFSLILESASTNQTSMYLCASKGLGQPQHFGDGTRLSIL.

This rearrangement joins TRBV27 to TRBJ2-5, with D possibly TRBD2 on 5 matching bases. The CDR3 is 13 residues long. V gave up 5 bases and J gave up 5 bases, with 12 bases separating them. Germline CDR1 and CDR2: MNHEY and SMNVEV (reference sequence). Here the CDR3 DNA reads TGTGCCAGCAGTGCAAGGTGGGAGGAGACCCAGTACTTC. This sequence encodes CASSARWEETQYF.

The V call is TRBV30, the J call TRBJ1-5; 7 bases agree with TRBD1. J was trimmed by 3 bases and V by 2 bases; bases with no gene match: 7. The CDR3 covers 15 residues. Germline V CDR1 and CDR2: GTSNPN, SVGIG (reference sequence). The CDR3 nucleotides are TGTGCCTGGAGTCGCGGCAGGGGGGCCAATCAGCCCCAGCATTTT. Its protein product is CAWSRGRGANQPQHF.

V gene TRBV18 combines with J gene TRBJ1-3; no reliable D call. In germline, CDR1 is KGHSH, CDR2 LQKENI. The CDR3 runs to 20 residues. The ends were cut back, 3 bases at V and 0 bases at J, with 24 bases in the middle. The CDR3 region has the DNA TGTGCCAGCTCACCCTCCCTTGGGCAGTCGAAATCCTACTCTGGAAACACCATATATTTT. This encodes CASSPSLGQSKSYSGNTIYF.

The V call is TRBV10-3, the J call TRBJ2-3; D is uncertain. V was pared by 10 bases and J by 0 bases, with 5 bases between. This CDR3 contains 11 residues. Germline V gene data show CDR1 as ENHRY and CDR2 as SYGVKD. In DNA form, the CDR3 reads TGTGCCAGTGGGAGCACAGATACGCAGTATTTT. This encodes CASGSTDTQYF.

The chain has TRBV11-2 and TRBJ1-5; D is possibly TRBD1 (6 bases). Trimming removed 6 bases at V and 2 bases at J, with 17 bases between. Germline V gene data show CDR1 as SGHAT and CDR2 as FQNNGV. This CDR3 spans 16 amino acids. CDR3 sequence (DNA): TGTGCCAGCAGTCCCTTAGACAGGTTTGGCAATCAGCCCCAGCATTTT. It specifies CASSPLDRFGNQPQHF. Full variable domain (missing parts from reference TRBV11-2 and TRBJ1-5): EAGVAQSPRYKIIEKRQSVAFWCNPISGHATLYWYQQILGQGPKLLIQFQNNGVVDDSQLPKDRFSAERLKGVDSTLKIQPAKLEDSAVYLCASSPLDRFGNQPQHFGDGTRLSIL.

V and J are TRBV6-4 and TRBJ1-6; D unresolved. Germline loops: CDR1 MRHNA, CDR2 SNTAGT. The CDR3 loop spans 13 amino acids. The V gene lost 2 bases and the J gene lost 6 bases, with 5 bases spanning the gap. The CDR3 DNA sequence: TGTGCCAGCAGTGACAGGGTTAATTCACCCCTCCACTTT. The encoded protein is CASSDRVNSPLHF.

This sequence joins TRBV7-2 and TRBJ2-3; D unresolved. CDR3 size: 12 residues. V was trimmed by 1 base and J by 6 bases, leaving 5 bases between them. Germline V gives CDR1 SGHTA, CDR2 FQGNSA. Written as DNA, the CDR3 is TGTGCCAGCAGCTTAGGGTTGGATACGCAGTATTTT. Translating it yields CASSLGLDTQYF.

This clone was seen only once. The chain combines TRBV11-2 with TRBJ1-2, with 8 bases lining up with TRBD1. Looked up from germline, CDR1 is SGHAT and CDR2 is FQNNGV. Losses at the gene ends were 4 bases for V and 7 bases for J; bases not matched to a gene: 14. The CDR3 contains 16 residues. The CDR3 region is CASSSTTQTGDPGYTF. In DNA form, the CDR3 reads TGTGCCAGCAGCTCCACGACCCAGACAGGGGACCCTGGCTACACCTTC.

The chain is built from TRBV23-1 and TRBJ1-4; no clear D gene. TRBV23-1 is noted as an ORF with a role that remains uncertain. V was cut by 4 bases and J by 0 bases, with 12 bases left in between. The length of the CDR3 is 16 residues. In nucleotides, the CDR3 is TGCGCCAGCAGTCTCGTTTCAAACCCAACTAATGAAAAACTGTTTTTT. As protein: CASSLVSNPTNEKLFF.

The CDR3 DNA is TGTGCCAGTAGAGTCAATAAGAACACTGAAGCTTTCTTT. This sequence encodes CASRVNKNTEAFF. The rearrangement uses TRBV19 and TRBJ1-1, with no clear D. Germline V gene sequence: CDR1 LNHDA, CDR2 SQIVND (reference sequence). This CDR3 region has 13 residues. Trimming left V 6 bases short and J 1 base short, with 9 bases between.

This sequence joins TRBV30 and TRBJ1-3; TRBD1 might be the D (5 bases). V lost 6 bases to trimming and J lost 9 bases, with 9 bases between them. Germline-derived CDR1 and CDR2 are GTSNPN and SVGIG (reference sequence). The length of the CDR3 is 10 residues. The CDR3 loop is CACQGVTIYF. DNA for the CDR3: TGTGCCTGTCAGGGCGTCACCATATATTTT.

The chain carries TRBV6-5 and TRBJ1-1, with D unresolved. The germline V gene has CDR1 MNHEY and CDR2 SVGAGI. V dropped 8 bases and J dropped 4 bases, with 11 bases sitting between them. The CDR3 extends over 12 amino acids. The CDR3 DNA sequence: TGTGCCAGCGGTCGGCGGGGCACTGAAGCTTTCTTT. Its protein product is CASGRRGTEAFF.

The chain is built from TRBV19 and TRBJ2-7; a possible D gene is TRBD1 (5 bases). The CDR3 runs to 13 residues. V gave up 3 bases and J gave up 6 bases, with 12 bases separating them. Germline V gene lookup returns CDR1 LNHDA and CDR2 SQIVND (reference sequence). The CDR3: CASSIYGQGEQYF. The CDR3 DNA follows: TGTGCCAGTAGTATTTACGGTCAGGGCGAGCAGTACTTC.

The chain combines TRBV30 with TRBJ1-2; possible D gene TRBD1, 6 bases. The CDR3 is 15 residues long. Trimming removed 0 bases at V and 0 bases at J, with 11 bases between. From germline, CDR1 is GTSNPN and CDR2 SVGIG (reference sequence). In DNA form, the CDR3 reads TGTGCCTGGAGTGTACTGGACAGACCTAACTATGGCTACACCTTC. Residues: CAWSVLDRPNYGYTF.

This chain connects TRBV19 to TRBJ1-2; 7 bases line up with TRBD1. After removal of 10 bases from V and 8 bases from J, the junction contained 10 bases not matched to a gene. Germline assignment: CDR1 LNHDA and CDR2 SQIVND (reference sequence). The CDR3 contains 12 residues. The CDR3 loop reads CAILQGSYGYTF. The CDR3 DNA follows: TGTGCCATATTACAGGGGTCCTACGGCTACACCTTC. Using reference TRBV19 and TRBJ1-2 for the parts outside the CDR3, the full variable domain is DGGITQSPKYLFRKEGQNVTLSCEQNLNHDAMYWYRQDPGQGLRLIYYSQIVNDFQKGDIAEGYSVSREKKESFPLTVTSAQKNPTAFYLCAILQGSYGYTFGSGTRLTVV.

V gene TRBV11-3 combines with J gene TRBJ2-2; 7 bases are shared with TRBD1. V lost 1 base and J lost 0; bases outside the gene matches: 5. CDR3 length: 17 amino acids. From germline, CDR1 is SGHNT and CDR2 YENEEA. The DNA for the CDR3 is TGTGCCAGCAGCTTAGGGAACAGGGGTACGAACACCGGGGAGCTGTTTTTT. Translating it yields CASSLGNRGTNTGELFF.

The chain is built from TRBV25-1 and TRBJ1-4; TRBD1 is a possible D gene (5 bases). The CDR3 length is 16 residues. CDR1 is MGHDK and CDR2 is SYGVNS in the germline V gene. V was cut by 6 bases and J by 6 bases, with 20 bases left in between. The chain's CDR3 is CASSFGGGEGHEKLFF. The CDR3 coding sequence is TGTGCCAGCAGCTTCGGGGGAGGGGAAGGCCATGAAAAACTGTTTTTT.

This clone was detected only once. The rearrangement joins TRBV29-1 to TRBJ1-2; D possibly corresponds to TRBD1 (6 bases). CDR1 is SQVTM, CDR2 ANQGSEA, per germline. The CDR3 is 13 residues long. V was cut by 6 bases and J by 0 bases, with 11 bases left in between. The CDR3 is CSVGTPPNYGYTF. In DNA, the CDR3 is TGCAGCGTGGGGACACCACCTAACTATGGCTACACCTTC.

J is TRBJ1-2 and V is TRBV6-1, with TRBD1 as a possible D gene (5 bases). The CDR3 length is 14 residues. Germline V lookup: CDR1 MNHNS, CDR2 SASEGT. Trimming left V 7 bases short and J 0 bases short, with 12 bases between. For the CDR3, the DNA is TGTGCCAGCAACCGGGACCAGGCTAACTATGGCTACACCTTC. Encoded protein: CASNRDQANYGYTF.

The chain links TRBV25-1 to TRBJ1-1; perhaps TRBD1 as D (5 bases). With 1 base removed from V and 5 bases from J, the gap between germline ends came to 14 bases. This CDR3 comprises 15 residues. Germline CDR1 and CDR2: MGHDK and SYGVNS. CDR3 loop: CASSEFSGGSTEAFF. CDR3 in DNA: TGTGCCAGCAGTGAATTCTCGGGGGGGTCGACTGAAGCTTTCTTT.

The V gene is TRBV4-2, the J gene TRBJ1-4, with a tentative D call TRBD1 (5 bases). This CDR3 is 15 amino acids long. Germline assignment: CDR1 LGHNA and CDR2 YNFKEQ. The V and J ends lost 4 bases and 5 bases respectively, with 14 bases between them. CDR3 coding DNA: TGTGCCAGCAGCCTGCTGGGACTGAAGAATGAAAAACTGTTTTTT. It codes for CASSLLGLKNEKLFF.

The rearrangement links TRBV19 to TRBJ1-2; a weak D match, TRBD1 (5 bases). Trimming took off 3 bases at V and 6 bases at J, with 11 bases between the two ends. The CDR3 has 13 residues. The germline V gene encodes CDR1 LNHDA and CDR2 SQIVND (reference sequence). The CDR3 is CASSMWQGDGYTF. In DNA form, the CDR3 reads TGTGCCAGTAGTATGTGGCAGGGAGATGGCTACACCTTC.

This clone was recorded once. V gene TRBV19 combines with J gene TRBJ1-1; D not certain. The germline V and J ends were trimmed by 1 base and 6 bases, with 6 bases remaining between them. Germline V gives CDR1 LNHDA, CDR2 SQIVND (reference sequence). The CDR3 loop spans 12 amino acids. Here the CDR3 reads CASSIAGAEAFF. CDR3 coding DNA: TGTGCCAGTAGTATAGCCGGGGCTGAAGCTTTCTTT.

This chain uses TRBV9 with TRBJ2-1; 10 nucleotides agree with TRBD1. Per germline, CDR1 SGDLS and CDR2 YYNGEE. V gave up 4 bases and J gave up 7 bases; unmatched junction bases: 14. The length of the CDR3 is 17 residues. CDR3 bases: TGTGCCAGCAGCAGCGTAGTGTTAAGGGACAGGGGTAATGAGCAGTTCTTC. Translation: CASSSVVLRDRGNEQFF.